This TCR beta chain derives from a study of Ad26.COV2.S vaccination and SARS-CoV-2 variants. Study at large: Within the COV1001 Ad26.COV2.S trial arm, the donor was enrolled. Ad26.COV2.S, an intramuscular injection, was given once or twice 56 days apart.

The CDR3 consists of 12 residues. The ends were cut back, 7 bases at V and 7 bases at J, with 9 bases in the middle. CDR1 is SGDLS, CDR2 YYNGEE, per germline. The treatment denotes: around 19 received Ad26.COV2.S at low or high dose, single or two shots; about 5 received placebo; per-sample allocation not given. The investigators took samples on day 63 after the first vaccine or placebo injection. An Ad26 vector was used to express Wuhan-strain SARS-CoV-2 spike as the vaccine. On this clone: Its antigen is still unknown.

Study-level results: Vaccine recipients showed a spike-specific TCR breadth that was higher than in placebo recipients.

TCRdb's copy holds only in-frame clones and misses some; the assay was immunoSEQ multiplex PCR. The data show around 500,000 clones, with 80% to 90% seen just once and roughly 1.7% held by the top ten. V gene TRBV9 combines with J gene TRBJ1-6; D gene unclear. This TCR was sampled from a person aged 18-60 years who received the Ad26.COV2.S COVID-19 vaccine or a placebo. The sample was peripheral blood, taken in a trial of Ad26.COV2.S vaccine versus placebo. Here the CDR3 DNA reads TGTGCCAGCGGGAACAGCAATTCACCCCTCCACTTT. It specifies CASGNSNSPLHF.